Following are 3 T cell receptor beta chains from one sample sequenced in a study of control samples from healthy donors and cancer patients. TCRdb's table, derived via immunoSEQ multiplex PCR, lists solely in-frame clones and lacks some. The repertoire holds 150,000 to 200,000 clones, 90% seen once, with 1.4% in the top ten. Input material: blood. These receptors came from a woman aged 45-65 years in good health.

The CDR3 protein is CASSLAGRGTEAFF. As DNA, the CDR3 is TGTGCCAGCAGCTTAGCAGGTAGGGGCACTGAAGCTTTCTTT. This chain links TRBV7-8 with TRBJ1-1; D may be TRBD1 (5 bases). The CDR3 spans 14 residues. Trimming pared 0 bases from V and 4 bases from J, leaving 9 bases between. CDR1 and CDR2 from the germline V gene are SGHVS and FQNEAQ.

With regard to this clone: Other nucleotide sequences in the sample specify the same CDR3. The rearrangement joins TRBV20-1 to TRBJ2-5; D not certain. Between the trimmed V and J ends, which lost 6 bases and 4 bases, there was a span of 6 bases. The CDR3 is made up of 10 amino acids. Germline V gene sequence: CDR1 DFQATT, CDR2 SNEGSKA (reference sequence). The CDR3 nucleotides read TGCAGTGCCCTTGGAGAGACCCAGTACTTC. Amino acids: CSALGETQYF.

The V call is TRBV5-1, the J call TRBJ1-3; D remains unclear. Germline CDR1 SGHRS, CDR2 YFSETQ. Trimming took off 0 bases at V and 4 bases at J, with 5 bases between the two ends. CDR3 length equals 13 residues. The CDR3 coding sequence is TGCGCCAGCAGCTTGGACCTGGGAAACACCATATATTTT. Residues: CASSLDLGNTIYF.